One and the same sample provided the 9 T cell receptor beta chains below, sequenced in a study of monozygotic twins with inflammatory bowel disease. TCRdb reprocessed the 5' RACE reads, keeping one entry per CDR3 protein, no DNA. Its clone listing holds around 400,000 distinct CDR3 sequences. Sample: blood. These receptors all stem from a human donor with ulcerative colitis or Crohn's disease, or a healthy co-twin of an affected twin (not recorded which).

The CDR3 loop reads CSAPYRATNEKLFF. The gene calls are TRBV20-1 and TRBJ1-4. The CDR3 extends over 14 amino acids. Germline V CDR1 and CDR2: DFQATT, SNEGSKA (reference sequence).

The genes are TRBV7-2 and TRBJ1-5; TCRdb selects TRBD1, and the lack of DNA leaves this call unchecked. The length of the CDR3 is 14 residues. The germline V gene encodes CDR1 SGHTA and CDR2 FQGNSA. This CDR3 reads CASSLGMGDQPQHF.

The genes are TRBV7-2 and TRBJ2-1; TCRdb indicates TRBD1, and absent DNA this call remains unverified. CDR1 is SGHTA, CDR2 FQGNSA, per germline. The CDR3 extends over 15 amino acids. The CDR3 region is CASSLEDRGWNEQFF.

V and J are TRBV7-2 and TRBJ2-1. In germline, CDR1 is SGHTA, CDR2 FQGNSA. The length of the CDR3 is 12 residues. CDR3: CASSLVVAEQFF.

This chain uses TRBV12-3 or TRBV12-4 with TRBJ2-1. The CDR3 runs to 12 residues. CDR3 residues: CASSLRDAEQFF.

CDR3 amino acids: CASSLLHQETQYF. V usage is TRBV28 and J usage is TRBJ2-5. Germline values: CDR1 MDHEN, CDR2 SYDVKM. The CDR3 totals 13 residues.

The chain carries TRBV27 and TRBJ1-3. The length of the CDR3 is 15 residues. Germline lookup yields CDR1 MNHEY and CDR2 SMNVEV (reference sequence). The CDR3 sequence is CASSTYGAAGNTIYF.

The chain carries TRBV20-1 and TRBJ1-5; TCRdb gives TRBD1 as the D gene, but with no DNA this cannot be confirmed. Germline CDR1 and CDR2: DFQATT and SNEGSKA (reference sequence). CDR3 length equals 15 residues. The CDR3 is CSAPARTGADQPQHF.

This chain connects TRBV20-1 to TRBJ1-4; there is no DNA to check the TCRdb D call of TRBD1. The CDR3 is made up of 16 amino acids. CDR1 DFQATT and CDR2 SNEGSKA come from the germline V gene (reference sequence). CDR3 region: CSATSGTEGNNEKLFF.